This TCR beta chain was observed in a study of blood T cells in healthy people across ages. General observations from the study: Among long-lived donors, naive CD4+ cells were more numerous and diversity higher than in aged donors.

A sample-barcoded 5' primer and a J-beta primer mix were used in a second PCR of roughly 6 to 12 cycles. Each CDR3 protein gets one entry after TCRdb re-called the 5' RACE reads with MiXCR. Of some 1.6 million distinct CDR3 sequences listed, roughly 32% were seen once; the top ten hold 10% to 12%. The CDR3 extends over 16 amino acids. The V segment lost 2 bases and the J segment 4 bases; nucleotides outside the gene matches: 6. Germline assignment: CDR1 SGHTA and CDR2 FQGNSA. To note about this clonotype: As yet, its antigen is unknown.

Input material: blood. This sequence joins TRBV7-2 and TRBJ2-2, with 8 bases fitting TRBD1. The source of this sequence is a woman aged 25 to 39 in good health. CDR3 sequence: CASSLWGQVGTGELFF. The CDR3 nucleotides read TGTGCCAGCAGCTTATGGGGACAGGTCGGCACCGGGGAGCTGTTTTTT.